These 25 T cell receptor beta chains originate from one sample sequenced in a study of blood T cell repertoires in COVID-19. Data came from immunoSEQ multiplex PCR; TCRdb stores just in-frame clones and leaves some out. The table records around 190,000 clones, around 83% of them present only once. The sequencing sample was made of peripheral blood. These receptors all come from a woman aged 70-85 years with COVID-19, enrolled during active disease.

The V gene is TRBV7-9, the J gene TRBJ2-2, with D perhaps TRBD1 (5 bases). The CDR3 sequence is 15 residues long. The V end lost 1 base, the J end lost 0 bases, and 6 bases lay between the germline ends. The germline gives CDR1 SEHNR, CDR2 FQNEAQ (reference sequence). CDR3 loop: CASSLGQSNTGELFF. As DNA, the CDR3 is TGTGCCAGCAGCTTAGGACAGTCGAACACCGGGGAGCTGTTTTTT.

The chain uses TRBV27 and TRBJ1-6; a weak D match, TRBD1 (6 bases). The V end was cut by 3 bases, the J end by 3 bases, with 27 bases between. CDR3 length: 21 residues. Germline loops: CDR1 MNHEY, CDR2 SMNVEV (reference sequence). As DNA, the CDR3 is TGTGCCAGCAGTTTCGCTCGCGGAGTCGTAGGGGGTCGGAGCTATAATTCACCCCTCCACTTT. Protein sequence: CASSFARGVVGGRSYNSPLHF.

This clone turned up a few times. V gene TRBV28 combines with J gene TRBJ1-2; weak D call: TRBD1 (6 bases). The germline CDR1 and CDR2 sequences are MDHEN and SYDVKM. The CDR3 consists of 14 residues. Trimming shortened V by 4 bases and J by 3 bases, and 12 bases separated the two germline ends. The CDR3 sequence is CASSSRTAYYGYTF. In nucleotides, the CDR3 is TGTGCCAGCAGTTCCCGGACAGCCTACTATGGCTACACCTTC.

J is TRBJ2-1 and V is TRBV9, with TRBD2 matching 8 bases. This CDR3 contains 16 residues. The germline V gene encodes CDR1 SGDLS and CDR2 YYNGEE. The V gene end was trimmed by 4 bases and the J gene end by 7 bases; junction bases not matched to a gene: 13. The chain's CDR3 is CASSPHPAGVVNEQFF. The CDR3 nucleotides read TGTGCCAGCAGCCCCCACCCAGCGGGAGTTGTGAATGAGCAGTTCTTC.

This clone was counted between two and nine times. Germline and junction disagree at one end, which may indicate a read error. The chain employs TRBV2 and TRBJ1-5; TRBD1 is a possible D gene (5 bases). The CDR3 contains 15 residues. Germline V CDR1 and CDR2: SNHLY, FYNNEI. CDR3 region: CATSSWGVSNQPQHF. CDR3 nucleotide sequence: TGTGCCACCAGTTCCTGGGGGGTAAGCAATCAGCCCCAGCATTTT.

This chain's CDR3 is CASSFQRESGGELFF. The DNA of the CDR3 is TGTGCCAGCAGTTTCCAGCGGGAGTCCGGAGGGGAGCTGTTTTTT. This sequence joins TRBV6-2 or TRBV6-3 and TRBJ2-2; the match to TRBD2 covers 8 bases. CDR1 is MNHEY and CDR2 is SVGEGT in the germline V gene. The ends lost 4 bases at V and 8 bases at J; junction bases unmatched: 9. This CDR3 region has 15 residues.

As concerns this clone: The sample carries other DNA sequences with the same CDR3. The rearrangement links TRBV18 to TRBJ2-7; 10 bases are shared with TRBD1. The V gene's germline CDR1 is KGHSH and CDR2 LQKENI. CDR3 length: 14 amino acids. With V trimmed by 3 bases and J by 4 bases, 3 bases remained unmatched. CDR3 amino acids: CASSPDRGPYEQYF. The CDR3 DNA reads TGTGCCAGCTCACCCGACAGGGGGCCTTACGAGCAGTACTTC.

CDR3 region: CATTFSGTLTYPEPYNEQFF. In DNA form, the CDR3 reads TGTGCCACTACTTTTAGCGGGACCCTCACATATCCCGAGCCCTACAATGAGCAGTTCTTC. This chain uses TRBV24-1 with TRBJ2-1; 8 bases align to TRBD2. The CDR3 runs to 20 residues. Losses at the gene ends were 10 bases for V and 2 bases for J; bases not matched to a gene: 24. From germline, CDR1 is KGHDR and CDR2 SFDVKD.

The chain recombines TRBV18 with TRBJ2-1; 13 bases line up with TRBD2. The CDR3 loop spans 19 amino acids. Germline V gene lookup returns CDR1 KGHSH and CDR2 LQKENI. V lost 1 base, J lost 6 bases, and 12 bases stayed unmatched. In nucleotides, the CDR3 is TGTGCCAGCTCACCACGCGCCCCAACCGGGACTAGCGGGATCAATGAGCAGTTCTTC. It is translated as CASSPRAPTGTSGINEQFF.

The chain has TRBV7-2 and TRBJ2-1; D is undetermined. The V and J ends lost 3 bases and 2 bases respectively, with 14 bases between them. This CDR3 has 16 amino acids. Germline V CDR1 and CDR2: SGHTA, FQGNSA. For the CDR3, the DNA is TGTGCCAGCAGCTTCCAGTCGCCACGAACCTACAATGAGCAGTTCTTC. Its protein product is CASSFQSPRTYNEQFF. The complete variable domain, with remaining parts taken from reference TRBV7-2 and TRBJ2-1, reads GAGVSQSPSNKVTEKGKDVELRCDPISGHTALYWYRQSLGQGLEFLIYFQGNSAPDKSGLPSDRFSAERTGGSVSTLTIQRTQQEDSAVYLCASSFQSPRTYNEQFFGPGTRLTVL.

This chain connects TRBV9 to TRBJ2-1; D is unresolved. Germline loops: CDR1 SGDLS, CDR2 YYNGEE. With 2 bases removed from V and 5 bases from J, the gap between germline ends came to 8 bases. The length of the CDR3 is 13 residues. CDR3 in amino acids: CASSVPGNNEQFF. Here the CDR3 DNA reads TGTGCCAGCAGCGTCCCAGGTAACAATGAGCAGTTCTTC.

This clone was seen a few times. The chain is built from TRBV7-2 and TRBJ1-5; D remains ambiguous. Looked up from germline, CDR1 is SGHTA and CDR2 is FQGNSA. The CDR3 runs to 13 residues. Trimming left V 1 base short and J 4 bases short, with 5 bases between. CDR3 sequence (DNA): TGTGCCAGCAGCTTAGACTATAATCAGCCCCAGCATTTT. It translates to CASSLDYNQPQHF.

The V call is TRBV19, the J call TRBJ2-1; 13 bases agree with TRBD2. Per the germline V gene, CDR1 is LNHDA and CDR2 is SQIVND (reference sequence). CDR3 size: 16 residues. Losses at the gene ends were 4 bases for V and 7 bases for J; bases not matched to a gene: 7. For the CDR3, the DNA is TGTGCCAGTAGTACGGGACTAGCGGGATGGTTGAATGAGCAGTTCTTC. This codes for CASSTGLAGWLNEQFF.

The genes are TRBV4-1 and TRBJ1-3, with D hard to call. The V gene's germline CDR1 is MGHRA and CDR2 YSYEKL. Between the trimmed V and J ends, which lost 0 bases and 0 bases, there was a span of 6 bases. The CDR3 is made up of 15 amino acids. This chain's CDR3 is CASSQDWASGNTIYF. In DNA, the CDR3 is TGCGCCAGCAGCCAAGATTGGGCCTCTGGAAACACCATATATTTT.

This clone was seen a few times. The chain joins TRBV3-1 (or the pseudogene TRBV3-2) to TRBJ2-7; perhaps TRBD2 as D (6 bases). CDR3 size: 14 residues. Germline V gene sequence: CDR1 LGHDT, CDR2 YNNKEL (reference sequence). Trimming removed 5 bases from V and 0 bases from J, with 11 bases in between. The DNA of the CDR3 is TGTGCCAGCAGCTCAATGGGGGGCTCCTACGAGCAGTACTTC. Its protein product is CASSSMGGSYEQYF.

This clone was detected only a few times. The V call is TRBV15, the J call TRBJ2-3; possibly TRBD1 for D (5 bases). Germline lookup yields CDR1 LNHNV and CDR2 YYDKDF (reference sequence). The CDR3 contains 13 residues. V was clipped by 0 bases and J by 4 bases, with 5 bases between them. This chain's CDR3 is CATSREGADTQYF. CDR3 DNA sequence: TGTGCCACCAGCAGAGAAGGGGCAGATACGCAGTATTTT.

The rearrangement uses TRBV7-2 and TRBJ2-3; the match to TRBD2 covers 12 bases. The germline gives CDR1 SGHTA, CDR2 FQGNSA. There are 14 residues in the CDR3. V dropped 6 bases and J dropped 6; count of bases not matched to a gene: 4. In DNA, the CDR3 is TGTGCCAGCAGAGAGGGACTAGCGGGTGATACGCAGTATTTT. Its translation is CASREGLAGDTQYF.

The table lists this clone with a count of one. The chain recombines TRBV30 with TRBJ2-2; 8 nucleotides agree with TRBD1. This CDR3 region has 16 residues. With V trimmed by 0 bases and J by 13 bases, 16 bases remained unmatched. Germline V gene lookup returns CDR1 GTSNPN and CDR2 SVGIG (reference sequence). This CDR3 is CAWSVHGQGSARRLFF. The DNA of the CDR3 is TGTGCCTGGAGTGTACACGGACAGGGAAGCGCTAGAAGGCTGTTTTTT.

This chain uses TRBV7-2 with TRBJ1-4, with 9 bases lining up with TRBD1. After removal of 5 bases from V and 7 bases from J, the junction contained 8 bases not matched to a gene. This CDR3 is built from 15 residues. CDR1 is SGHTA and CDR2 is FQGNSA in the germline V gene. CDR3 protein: CASSKRQGVVEKLFF. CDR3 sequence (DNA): TGTGCCAGCAGCAAGAGACAGGGGGTGGTTGAAAAACTGTTTTTT.

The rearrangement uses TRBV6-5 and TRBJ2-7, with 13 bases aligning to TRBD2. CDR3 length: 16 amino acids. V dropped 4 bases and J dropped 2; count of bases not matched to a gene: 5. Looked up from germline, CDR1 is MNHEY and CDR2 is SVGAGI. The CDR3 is CASSWGTSGIAYEQYF. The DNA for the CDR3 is TGTGCCAGCAGTTGGGGGACTAGCGGGATCGCCTACGAGCAGTACTTC.

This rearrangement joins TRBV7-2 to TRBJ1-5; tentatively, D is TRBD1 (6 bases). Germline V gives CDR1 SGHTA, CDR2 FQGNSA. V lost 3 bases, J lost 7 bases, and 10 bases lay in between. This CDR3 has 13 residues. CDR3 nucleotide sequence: TGTGCCAGCAGCTTTTTTGGGGGCCAGCCCCAGCATTTT. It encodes CASSFFGGQPQHF.

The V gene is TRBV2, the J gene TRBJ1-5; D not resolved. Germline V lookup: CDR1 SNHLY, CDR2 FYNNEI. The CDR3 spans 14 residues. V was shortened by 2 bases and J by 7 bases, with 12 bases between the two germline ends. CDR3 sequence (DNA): TGTGCCAGCAGTGAATCAAGCGTCTGGCAGCCCCAGCATTTT. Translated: CASSESSVWQPQHF.

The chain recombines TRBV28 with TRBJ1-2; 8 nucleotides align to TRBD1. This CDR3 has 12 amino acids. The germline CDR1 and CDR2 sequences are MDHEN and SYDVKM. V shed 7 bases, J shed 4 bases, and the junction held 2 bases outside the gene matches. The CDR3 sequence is CASMGTGYGYTF. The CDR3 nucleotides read TGTGCCAGCATGGGGACAGGCTATGGCTACACCTTC.

The CDR3 here is CASSLAGRKFNYEQYF. The CDR3 region has the DNA TGTGCCAGCAGCTTGGCCGGGAGGAAGTTCAATTACGAGCAGTACTTC. The chain links TRBV5-6 to TRBJ2-7; TRBD2 matches at 7 bases. CDR1 is SGHDT and CDR2 is YYEEEE in the germline V gene. Trimming took 0 bases from V and 4 from J; bases not matched to a gene: 10. This CDR3 spans 16 amino acids.

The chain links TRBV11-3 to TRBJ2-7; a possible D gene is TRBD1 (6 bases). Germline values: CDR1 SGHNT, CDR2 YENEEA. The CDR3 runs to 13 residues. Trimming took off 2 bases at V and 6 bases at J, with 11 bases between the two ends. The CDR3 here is CASSLTGKGEQYF. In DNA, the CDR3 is TGTGCCAGCAGCTTAACAGGGAAAGGCGAGCAGTACTTC.